This TCR beta chain was identified in a study of glioma-infiltrating T cells after dendritic cell vaccination. Study-level background: Treatment, given 2003 to 2012, was autologous tumor lysate-pulsed dendritic cell vaccination. The vaccine used monocyte-derived dendritic cells pulsed overnight with autologous tumor lysate.

V lost 6 bases and J 3 bases, leaving 16 bases between the germline ends. Germline V gene data show CDR1 as SGHTS and CDR2 as YDEGEE. The CDR3 runs to 14 residues. Amplification used 60 V beta primers and 13 J beta primers. Measured with immunoSEQ multiplex PCR; TCRdb has only the in-frame clones, and not every one. Among roughly 41,000 clones listed, approximately 84% were seen once. Blood PBMC samples: pre-vaccination, two weeks post third vaccination, and at tumor progression. The rearrangement uses TRBV5-8 and TRBJ2-7; D perhaps matches TRBD1 (6 bases). This TCR came from a human donor with glioblastoma. The source was blood, collected before dendritic cell vaccination. The CDR3 loop is CASTEAGTSYEQYF. For the CDR3, the DNA is TGTGCCAGCACCGAAGCCGGGACAAGCTACGAGCAGTACTTC.